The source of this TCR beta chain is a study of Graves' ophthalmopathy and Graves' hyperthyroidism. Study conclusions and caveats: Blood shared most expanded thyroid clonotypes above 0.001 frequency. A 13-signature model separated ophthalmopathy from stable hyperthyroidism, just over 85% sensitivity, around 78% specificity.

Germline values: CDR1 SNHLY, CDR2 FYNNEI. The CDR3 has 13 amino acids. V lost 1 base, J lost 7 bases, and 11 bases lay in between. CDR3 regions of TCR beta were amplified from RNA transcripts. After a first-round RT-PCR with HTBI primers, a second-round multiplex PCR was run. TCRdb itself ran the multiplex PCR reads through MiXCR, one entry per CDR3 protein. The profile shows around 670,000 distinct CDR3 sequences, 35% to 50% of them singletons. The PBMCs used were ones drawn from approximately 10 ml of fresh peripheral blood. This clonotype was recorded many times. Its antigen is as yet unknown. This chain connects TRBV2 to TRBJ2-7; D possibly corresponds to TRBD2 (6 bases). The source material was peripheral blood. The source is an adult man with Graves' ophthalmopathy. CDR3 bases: TGTGCCAGCAGTGAAGTGGAGGGGAAAGAGCAGTACTTC. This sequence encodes CASSEVEGKEQYF.